This T cell receptor (beta chain) was identified in a study of blood T cell repertoires in COVID-19. The data were produced by immunoSEQ multiplex PCR, yet TCRdb's version contains in-frame clones alone and is incomplete. The sample has fewer than 350,000 clones, 85% seen once; the top ten hold under 2%. The germline V and J ends were trimmed by 5 bases and 5 bases, with 15 bases remaining between them. The CDR3 is made up of 14 amino acids. CDR1 LGHNA and CDR2 YSLEER come from the germline V gene. This clone was counted a single time. The receptor comes from a woman in her thirties who had been exposed to COVID-19. Sequencing was performed on PBMCs or T cells enriched from blood (not recorded which). V and J are TRBV4-3 and TRBJ1-1; a possible D gene is TRBD1 (6 bases). CDR3 in DNA: TGCGCCAGCAGCAGGGGGGGGCGCAGGACTGAAGCTTTCTTT. Translating gives CASSRGGRRTEAFF.